These T cell receptor beta chains were read from a single sample in a study of post-analysis software for immune sequencing data. TCRdb passed the PCR reads through MiXCR, listing each CDR3 protein once. The data hold 450,000 to 650,000 distinct CDR3 sequences, with roughly 40% observed a single time. The sample taken for sequencing was blood. These receptors were collected from a girl between 10 and 17 years old with multiple sclerosis. Each CDR3 is given with its conserved first and last residue. A D gene is named only where the DNA matches it firmly. Rows may omit the clone size; those that give it use once, few, many or a size class.

v_gene	d_gene	abundance	j_gene	CDR3aa	CDR3nt
TRBV10-3	TRBD1	few	TRBJ2-5	CAISDSAGTGQETQYF	TGTGCCATCAGTGATTCCGCCGGGACAGGGCAAGAGACCCAGTACTTC
TRBV19	-	-	TRBJ2-3	CASSTPLVPGSTDTQYF	TGTGCCAGTAGTACCCCTCTAGTACCTGGGAGCACAGATACGCAGTATTTT
TRBV3-1	-	-	TRBJ2-7	CASSQRTGEQYF	TGTGCCAGCAGCCAAAGGACGGGCGAGCAGTACTTC
TRBV7-9	-	few	TRBJ2-3	CASSPPGIRTDTQYF	TGTGCCAGCAGCCCCCCCGGGATCCGCACAGATACGCAGTATTTT
TRBV7-2	-	-	TRBJ2-1	CASSLRPRSSGNEQFF	TGTGCCAGCAGCTTAAGACCTCGAAGTAGTGGCAATGAGCAGTTCTTC
TRBV7-9	-	-	TRBJ2-3	CASSYGTAWDTQYF	TGTGCCAGCAGCTATGGGACCGCTTGGGATACGCAGTATTTT
TRBV5-1	-	-	TRBJ2-1	CASSPHPRTKTEQFF	TGCGCCAGCAGCCCCCACCCTAGGACTAAAACTGAGCAGTTCTTC
TRBV12-3/TRBV12-4	-	-	TRBJ1-6	CASSYPRTYYNSPLHF	TGTGCCAGCAGCTATCCCCGTACCTACTATAATTCACCCCTCCACTTT
TRBV7-9	-	few	TRBJ2-7	CASSSRFYEQYF	TGTGCCAGCAGCTCGCGATTTTACGAGCAGTACTTC
TRBV12-3/TRBV12-4	-	-	TRBJ1-3	CASSLGVSFSGNTIYF	TGTGCCAGCAGTTTAGGGGTGAGCTTCTCTGGAAACACCATATATTTT
TRBV7-9	-	once	TRBJ2-7	CASSRVGETYEQYF	TGTGCCAGCAGCCGGGTAGGGGAAACCTACGAGCAGTACTTC
TRBV4-1	-	few	TRBJ2-7	CASSQVPGQSYEQYF	TGCGCCAGCAGCCAAGTGCCAGGACAGAGCTACGAGCAGTACTTC
TRBV11-3	-	-	TRBJ2-3	CASGGHSGTDTQYF	TGTGCCAGCGGGGGACATTCAGGCACAGATACGCAGTATTTT
TRBV20-1	-	-	TRBJ1-1	CSARDRRVNTEAFF	TGCAGTGCTAGAGATAGGCGGGTGAACACTGAAGCTTTCTTT
TRBV29-1	-	-	TRBJ1-2	CSVGAVYGYTF	TGCAGCGTTGGGGCGGTTTATGGCTACACCTTC
TRBV7-9	TRBD2	-	TRBJ2-1	CASSLGLAENNEQFF	TGTGCCAGCAGCTTGGGACTAGCGGAAAACAATGAGCAGTTCTTC
TRBV5-1	TRBD1	-	TRBJ1-1	CASSPGTGAHTEAFF	TGCGCCAGCAGCCCCGGGACAGGGGCGCACACTGAAGCTTTCTTT
TRBV9	TRBD1	-	TRBJ1-2	CASSDPGGPVSNYGYTF	TGTGCCAGCAGCGACCCAGGGGGCCCCGTCTCAAACTATGGCTACACCTTC
TRBV2	-	-	TRBJ1-2	CASSERKGPNYGYTF	TGTGCCAGCAGTGAAAGGAAAGGGCCTAACTATGGCTACACCTTC
TRBV20-1	-	-	TRBJ2-3	CSGTPTDTQYF	TGCAGCGGGACCCCCACAGATACGCAGTATTTT
TRBV5-1	-	-	TRBJ2-3	CASSPTGSLPTDTQYF	TGCGCCAGCAGCCCTACGGGTAGCCTTCCCACAGATACGCAGTATTTT
TRBV7-9	-	-	TRBJ2-3	CASSPVGGGETDTQYF	TGTGCCAGCAGCCCAGTAGGGGGCGGGGAGACAGATACGCAGTATTTT
TRBV3-1	-	-	TRBJ1-2	CASSQGPWGSDYGYTF	TGTGCCAGCAGCCAGGGCCCTTGGGGCTCGGACTATGGCTACACCTTC
TRBV12-3/TRBV12-4	-	few	TRBJ2-7	CASSSRTSGEQYF	TGTGCCAGCAGTTCACGGACCTCCGGCGAGCAGTACTTC
TRBV4-1	TRBD1	-	TRBJ1-2	CASSFPRGQGYGYTF	TGCGCCAGCAGCTTTCCAAGGGGACAGGGGTATGGCTACACCTTC
TRBV4-1	TRBD2	-	TRBJ2-1	CASAPGTSGGKAYNEQFF	TGCGCCAGCGCCCCCGGGACTAGCGGGGGGAAAGCCTACAATGAGCAGTTCTTC
TRBV29-1	-	-	TRBJ2-1	CSITRDLSYNEQFF	TGCAGCATAACCCGGGACCTTTCCTACAATGAGCAGTTCTTC
TRBV29-1	-	-	TRBJ1-1	CSVDRTSNTEAFF	TGCAGCGTTGACAGGACTTCGAACACTGAAGCTTTCTTT
TRBV30	TRBD2	few	TRBJ2-1	CAWSVGLAGNEQFF	TGTGCCTGGAGTGTAGGACTAGCGGGGAATGAGCAGTTCTTC
TRBV6-1	-	once	TRBJ1-6	CASSEGPGDNSPLHF	TGTGCCAGCAGTGAAGGCCCAGGGGATAATTCACCCCTCCACTTT
TRBV10-3	TRBD2	few	TRBJ2-5	CAISDRTSGRVRGETQYF	TGTGCCATCAGTGACCGGACTAGCGGGAGAGTACGCGGGGAGACCCAGTACTTC
TRBV7-9	TRBD1	-	TRBJ2-5	CASRGDSGFETQYF	TGTGCCAGCAGGGGGGACAGTGGGTTTGAGACCCAGTACTTC
TRBV10-2	TRBD1	-	TRBJ2-1	CASMKGQGCGEQFF	TGCGCCAGCATGAAGGGACAGGGATGTGGTGAGCAGTTCTTC
TRBV7-9	TRBD2	few	TRBJ2-1	CASSLGLANSYNEQFF	TGTGCCAGCAGCTTAGGACTAGCTAACTCCTACAATGAGCAGTTCTTC
TRBV29-1	-	-	TRBJ1-1	CSVAWTADTEAFF	TGCAGCGTCGCCTGGACAGCGGACACTGAAGCTTTCTTT